Listed below are T cell receptor beta chains from one sample, sequenced in a study of CD8 T cells in ankylosing spondylitis. A single record per CDR3 protein comes from TCRdb applying MiXCR to the 5' RACE reads. The sample holds more than 500,000 distinct CDR3 sequences, about 5.2% seen once. The material sequenced was blood, either unsorted or a sorted T cell fraction (not recorded which). The receptors stem from a male donor with ankylosing spondylitis. Each CDR3 is given with its conserved first and last residue. D genes are given only for firm matches. Size tells how often a clone was seen (once, few, many) or the class of an expanded clone, and some rows leave it out.

d_call	v_call	clone_size	j_call	cdr3_aa	cdr3_nt
TRBD1	TRBV24-1	few	TRBJ2-7	CATSDSRGPDPYEQYF	TGTGCCACCAGTGATAGTAGGGGGCCCGATCCCTACGAGCAGTACTTC
TRBD2	TRBV7-9	-	TRBJ2-5	CASSLNLAGLETQYF	TGTGCCAGCAGCTTAAACCTAGCGGGATTAGAGACCCAGTACTTC
-	TRBV9	many	TRBJ1-2	CASSVGGDYGYTF	TGTGCCAGCAGCGTAGGGGGGGACTATGGCTACACCTTC
-	TRBV12-3/TRBV12-4	many	TRBJ2-1	CASSFGLRNEQFF	TGTGCCAGCAGTTTCGGTCTAAGGAATGAGCAGTTCTTC
TRBD1	TRBV28	-	TRBJ1-3	CASSAPGTGVVGNTIYF	TGTGCCAGCAGCGCACCCGGGACAGGGGTCGTTGGAAACACCATATATTTT
TRBD1	TRBV18	many	TRBJ2-3	CASSPLQGAITDTQYF	TGTGCCAGCTCACCGCTACAGGGGGCCATAACAGATACGCAGTATTTT
-	TRBV5-1	few	TRBJ1-3	CASSGLGSGNTIYF	TGCGCCAGCAGCGGCCTCGGTTCTGGAAACACCATATATTTT
-	TRBV6-5	few	TRBJ2-5	CASSYSLGETQYF	TGTGCCAGCAGTTACTCGTTGGGTGAGACCCAGTACTTC
-	TRBV3-1	many	TRBJ1-1	CASSQTEYTEAFF	TGTGCCAGCAGCCAAACAGAATACACTGAAGCTTTCTTT
TRBD1	TRBV5-4	many	TRBJ1-2	CASRRTYQTGTENYGYTF	TGTGCCAGCAGGAGAACGTACCAGACAGGGACGGAGAACTATGGCTACACCTTC
-	TRBV20-1	few	TRBJ2-3	CSARKPSTDTQYF	TGCAGTGCTAGAAAACCTAGCACAGATACGCAGTATTTT
-	TRBV29-1	many	TRBJ2-4	CSVIRTAGKNIQYF	TGCAGCGTCATACGTACGGCAGGCAAAAACATTCAGTACTTC
-	TRBV10-3	many	TRBJ1-4	CAIGDGGKLFF	TGTGCCATCGGGGATGGGGGAAAACTGTTTTTT
-	TRBV7-9	many	TRBJ2-1	CASSLVGGTEQFF	TGTGCCAGCAGCTTAGTGGGGGGAACTGAGCAGTTCTTC
TRBD2	TRBV12-3/TRBV12-4	many	TRBJ2-3	CASRSTIAGGRTDTQYF	TGTGCCAGCAGGTCTACTATAGCGGGAGGTAGGACAGATACGCAGTATTTT
-	TRBV7-2	many	TRBJ2-7	CASSYRHSEASYEQYF	TGTGCCAGCAGCTATAGACACTCAGAGGCCTCCTACGAGCAGTACTTC
-	TRBV4-3	many	TRBJ1-2	CASSQDLVGLSYGYTF	TGCGCCAGCAGCCAAGATCTTGTCGGTCTGAGCTATGGCTACACCTTC
-	TRBV7-2	few	TRBJ2-7	CASSSQSGGNAPYEQYF	TGTGCCAGCAGCTCCCAATCCGGCGGGAACGCCCCCTACGAGCAGTACTTC
-	TRBV20-1	many	TRBJ1-1	CSARDWAGRTEAFF	TGCAGTGCTAGAGATTGGGCAGGGCGAACTGAAGCTTTCTTT
TRBD2	TRBV3-1	many	TRBJ2-7	CASSQASGTYEQYF	TGTGCCAGCAGCCAAGCTAGCGGGACCTACGAGCAGTACTTC